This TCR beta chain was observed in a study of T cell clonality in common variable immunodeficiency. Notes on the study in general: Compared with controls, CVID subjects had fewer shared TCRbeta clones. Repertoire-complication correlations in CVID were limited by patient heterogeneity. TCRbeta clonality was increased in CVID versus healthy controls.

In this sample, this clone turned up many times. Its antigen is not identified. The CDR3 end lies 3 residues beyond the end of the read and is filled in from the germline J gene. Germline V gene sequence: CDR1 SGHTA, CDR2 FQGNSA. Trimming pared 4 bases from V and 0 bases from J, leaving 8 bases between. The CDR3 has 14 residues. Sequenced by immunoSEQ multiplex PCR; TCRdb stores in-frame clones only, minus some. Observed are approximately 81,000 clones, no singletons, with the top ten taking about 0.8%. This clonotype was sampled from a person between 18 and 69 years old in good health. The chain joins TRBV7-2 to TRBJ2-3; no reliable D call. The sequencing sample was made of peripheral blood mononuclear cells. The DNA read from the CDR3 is TGTGCCAGCAGCTCAGGTATTAGCACAGATACG. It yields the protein CASSSGISTDT. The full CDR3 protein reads CASSSGISTDTQYF.